The entry that follows covers one T cell receptor (beta chain) sequence. Its antigen is not identified. The naive CD8 population came from CD45RO-negative cells selected for CCR7, without terminally differentiated effector memory CD45RA+ cells. This CDR3 has 14 amino acids. Germline lookup yields CDR1 LNHNV and CDR2 YYDKDF (reference sequence). J was trimmed by 9 bases and V by 9 bases; bases with no gene match: 14. This entry is derived from a study of shared clonotypes between healthy human individuals. Study as a whole: Donor composition was a couple of women and three men, aged 18 to 49. Study results and limitations: Generally, estimated richness proved larger in naive subsets than it did in memory subsets.

Clones were read by immunoSEQ multiplex PCR, and TCRdb kept only the in-frame ones, dropping some. The table shows some 740,000 clones, with 85% to 95% occurring only once. This chain connects TRBV15 to TRBJ2-1; 7 positions match TRBD1. Sequencing was performed on naive CD8+ T cells sorted from blood. The TCR was taken from a man aged 25-45 years in good health. The CDR3 is CATALTGMSGEQFF. DNA for the CDR3: TGTGCCACAGCGTTGACAGGGATGAGCGGTGAGCAGTTCTTC.